One and the same sample provided the 20 T cell receptor beta chains below, sequenced in a study of blood T cell repertoires in COVID-19. This table comes from immunoSEQ multiplex PCR, and its TCRdb copy is limited to in-frame clones, with some not included. Among roughly 300,000 clones listed, around 88% were seen once. The sequenced sample consisted of peripheral blood. The receptors originated from a woman aged 50 to 60 with acute or convalescent COVID-19.

The V gene is TRBV5-1, the J gene TRBJ2-5; maybe TRBD1 (8 bases). Germline CDR1 and CDR2: SGHRS and YFSETQ. V dropped 5 bases and J dropped 5 bases, with 46 bases sitting between them. The CDR3 is made up of 24 amino acids. DNA for the CDR3: TGCGCCAGCAGTTCAGCTTCTACAGGGGGGCCTGTCTCCCCCGCCACGGGGGGCAACGAGACCCAGTACTTC. Translating gives CASSSASTGGPVSPATGGNETQYF.

CDR3 in amino acids: CASSDLVELAGETDTQYF. CDR3 DNA sequence: TGTGCCAGCAGTGACTTAGTGGAACTAGCGGGAGAGACAGATACGCAGTATTTT. The chain has TRBV6-4 and TRBJ2-3; 11 nucleotides align to TRBD2. Looked up from germline, CDR1 is MRHNA and CDR2 is SNTAGT. The J segment lost 3 bases and the V segment lost 1 base, leaving 9 bases of the junction unmatched. This CDR3 has 18 residues.

V and J are TRBV30 and TRBJ1-4, with D maybe TRBD1 (5 bases). CDR1 and CDR2 (germline): GTSNPN, SVGIG (reference sequence). Trimming left V 5 bases short and J 4 bases short, with 5 bases between. The CDR3 runs to 11 residues. The CDR3 protein is CAWDSNEKLFF. The DNA of the CDR3 is TGTGCCTGGGACAGTAATGAAAAACTGTTTTTT. The whole variable domain, remainder taken from reference TRBV30 and TRBJ1-4, is SQTIHQWPATLVQPVGSPLSLECTVEGTSNPNLYWYRQAAGRGLQLLFYSVGIGQISSEVPQNLSASRPQDRQFILSSKKLLLSDSGFYLCAWDSNEKLFFGSGTQLSVL.

V usage is TRBV2 and J usage is TRBJ1-2; the D is unclear. Germline-derived CDR1 and CDR2 are SNHLY and FYNNEI. Trimming took 8 bases from V and 7 from J, leaving 8 bases between them. The CDR3 contains 10 residues. The CDR3 bases are TGTGCCAGCGTTTCCGGTGGCTACACCTTC. Amino acid sequence: CASVSGGYTF.

The rearrangement links TRBV19 to TRBJ2-3, with TRBD2 matching 10 bases. CDR1 and CDR2 from the germline V gene are LNHDA and SQIVND (reference sequence). The CDR3 consists of 16 residues. J was trimmed by 1 base and V by 5 bases; bases with no gene match: 6. The CDR3 region is CASSPRTSGGTDTQYF. The CDR3 DNA is TGTGCCAGTAGTCCGCGCACTAGCGGGGGCACAGATACGCAGTATTTT. The full variable domain, its missing parts supplied by reference TRBV19 and TRBJ2-3, is DGGITQSPKYLFRKEGQNVTLSCEQNLNHDAMYWYRQDPGQGLRLIYYSQIVNDFQKGDIAEGYSVSREKKESFPLTVTSAQKNPTAFYLCASSPRTSGGTDTQYFGPGTRLTVL.

This rearrangement joins TRBV6-1 to TRBJ2-2, with TRBD1 as a possible D gene (5 bases). The ends were cut back, 0 bases at V and 2 bases at J, with 13 bases in the middle. The CDR3 extends over 17 amino acids. Germline V gives CDR1 MNHNS, CDR2 SASEGT. The CDR3 region has the DNA TGTGCCAGCAGTGAAGCACGACAGAGTCTTAACACCGGGGAGCTGTTTTTT. As protein: CASSEARQSLNTGELFF.

J is TRBJ1-2 and V is TRBV3-1 (or the pseudogene TRBV3-2), with D uncertain. The CDR3 runs to 11 residues. Trimming cost V 4 bases and J 5 bases, with 5 bases left between them. The germline V gene encodes CDR1 LGHDT and CDR2 YNNKEL (reference sequence). This chain's CDR3 is CASSPGYGYTF. CDR3 DNA: TGTGCCAGCAGCCCCGGGTATGGCTACACCTTC.

The chain joins TRBV28 to TRBJ1-2; D might be TRBD1 (5 bases). Trimming left V 4 bases short and J 0 bases short, with 12 bases between. Germline assignment: CDR1 MDHEN and CDR2 SYDVKM. This CDR3 region has 15 residues. Written as DNA, the CDR3 is TGTGCCAGCAGTTCCCTGGACATTACTAACTATGGCTACACCTTC. Translation: CASSSLDITNYGYTF.

The rearrangement links TRBV3-1 (or the pseudogene TRBV3-2) to TRBJ1-2; 8 bases match TRBD1. Germline lookup yields CDR1 LGHDT and CDR2 YNNKEL (reference sequence). The J segment lost 9 bases and the V segment lost 4 bases, leaving 10 bases of the junction unmatched. The CDR3 is made up of 14 amino acids. The CDR3 loop reads CASSPSRTGWSYTF. The CDR3, as DNA: TGTGCCAGCAGCCCCTCAAGGACAGGGTGGAGCTACACCTTC.

The chain employs TRBV29-1 and TRBJ1-1, with D unclear. Trimming removed 1 base from V and 5 bases from J, with 11 bases in between. Germline-derived CDR1 and CDR2 are SQVTM and ANQGSEA. CDR3 size: 13 residues. This chain's CDR3 is CSVEGLRVTEAFF. CDR3 sequence (DNA): TGCAGCGTTGAAGGCCTTCGCGTGACTGAAGCTTTCTTT.

With regard to this clone: The identical CDR3 is also encoded by other nucleotide sequences in the sample. The genes are TRBV29-1 and TRBJ1-3; 7 bases map to TRBD1. Per germline, CDR1 SQVTM and CDR2 ANQGSEA. The CDR3 has 11 amino acids. V lost 3 bases and J lost 7; bases outside the gene matches: 0. The CDR3 nucleotides are TGCAGCGTTGACAGGGGGAACACCATATATTTT. It yields the protein CSVDRGNTIYF.

The chain has TRBV5-8 and TRBJ2-6; TRBD2 aligns across 7 bases. V lost 6 bases, J lost 12 bases, and 12 bases stayed unmatched. Germline V gives CDR1 SGHTS, CDR2 YDEGEE. The CDR3 sequence is 14 residues long. The CDR3 spells CASTFRREVAVLTF. The CDR3 region has the DNA TGTGCCAGCACCTTTAGACGGGAGGTGGCCGTCCTGACTTTC.

CDR3 protein: CATSPRRQGQNSPLHF. CDR3 DNA sequence: TGTGCCACCAGCCCCCGCCGACAGGGCCAAAATTCACCCCTCCACTTT. V is TRBV15 and J is TRBJ1-6; the match to TRBD1 covers 7 bases. V was clipped by 5 bases and J by 7 bases; unmatched bases: 11. The germline V gene encodes CDR1 LNHNV and CDR2 YYDKDF (reference sequence). CDR3 length: 16 amino acids.

V usage is TRBV5-1 and J usage is TRBJ1-3; tentatively, D is TRBD1 (6 bases). This CDR3 is built from 14 residues. Germline CDR1 is SGHRS and CDR2 is YFSETQ. The V end was cut by 2 bases, the J end by 8 bases, with 14 bases between. In nucleotides, the CDR3 is TGCGCCAGCAGCTTTGCAGGGGCGGAGGACACCATATATTTT. Residues: CASSFAGAEDTIYF.

J is TRBJ2-2 and V is TRBV5-1; 7 positions agree with TRBD1. Germline CDR1 is SGHRS and CDR2 is YFSETQ. Unmatched junction bases numbered 4, after V lost 1 base and J lost 4 bases. The CDR3 has 15 amino acids. The CDR3 spells CASSLRQGTTGELFF. DNA of the CDR3: TGCGCCAGCAGCTTGAGACAGGGAACCACCGGGGAGCTGTTTTTT.

The chain employs TRBV28 and TRBJ1-1; D perhaps matches TRBD1 (6 bases). Looked up from germline, CDR1 is MDHEN and CDR2 is SYDVKM. V lost 7 bases and J 1 base, leaving 13 bases between the germline ends. CDR3 length: 14 amino acids. CDR3 DNA: TGTGCCAGCACCTTACCGGGACAGAACACTGAAGCTTTCTTT. Protein: CASTLPGQNTEAFF.

The V gene is TRBV7-2, the J gene TRBJ2-1; 10 bases line up with TRBD2. CDR1 is SGHTA and CDR2 is FQGNSA in the germline V gene. V was clipped by 5 bases and J by 12 bases; unmatched bases: 16. The CDR3 contains 16 residues. For the CDR3, the DNA is TGTGCCAGCAGCATCTACCGCGGGGTAGCGGGAGGAGGGCAGTTCTTC. Residues: CASSIYRGVAGGGQFF.

The V call is TRBV29-1, the J call TRBJ2-3, with D possibly TRBD1 on 6 matching bases. The length of the CDR3 is 15 residues. Germline CDR1 is SQVTM and CDR2 is ANQGSEA. Trimming removed 4 bases at V and 2 bases at J, with 16 bases between. The CDR3 nucleotides read TGCAGCGTTGTCTTCGGGACACAATCCACAGATACGCAGTATTTT. Amino acid sequence: CSVVFGTQSTDTQYF.

Of note for this clone: Within the sample, other DNA sequences also encode this same CDR3. This chain connects TRBV18 to TRBJ2-6, with a tentative D call TRBD1 (7 bases). Germline CDR1 reads KGHSH; CDR2 reads LQKENI. V lost 6 bases and J lost 3, with 12 bases in between. The CDR3 covers 15 residues. The CDR3 sequence: CASSPGGSGANVLTF. The CDR3 DNA reads as TGTGCCAGCTCCCCAGGGGGGAGTGGGGCCAACGTCCTGACTTTC.

This CDR3 is CASTPDWSSEKLFF. The CDR3 DNA reads as TGTGCCAGCACCCCAGACTGGAGCAGTGAAAAACTGTTTTTT. V is TRBV11-2 and J is TRBJ1-4; D remains unclear. From germline, CDR1 is SGHAT and CDR2 FQNNGV. V was pared by 7 bases and J by 7 bases, with 16 bases between. The CDR3 contains 14 residues.